This is a list of T cell receptor beta chains from one sample in a study of OX40 agonist ivuxolimab in advanced cancers. Clones were read by immunoSEQ multiplex PCR, and TCRdb kept only the in-frame ones, dropping some. Here the sample spans tens of thousands of clones, about 78% being singletons. Material: CD4+ or CD8+ T cells sorted from blood, obtained in a trial of the OX40 agonist ivuxolimab. The receptors here all came from an adult with an advanced solid tumor such as melanoma, head and neck, liver or kidney cancer. CDR3s include the opening cysteine and the closing phenylalanine or tryptophan. The D gene is left open where the match is weak. Clone size is not always given. Where it is, it says once, few, many or a class for expanded clones.

J gene	V gene	D gene	CDR3 length	clone size	CDR3 protein	CDR3 DNA
TRBJ2-7	TRBV19	NA	13	NA	CASSPGHHYEQYF	TGTGCCAGTAGCCCGGGACACCACTACGAGCAGTACTTC
TRBJ2-1	TRBV5-6	NA	12	once	CASSTGNNEQFF	TGTGCCAGTAGTACAGGGAACAATGAGCAGTTCTTC
TRBJ1-1	TRBV28	NA	18	NA	CASSLYIFAGTENTEAFF	TGTGCCAGCAGTTTATATATCTTTGCGGGCACCGAGAACACTGAAGCTTTCTTT
TRBJ1-2	TRBV28	NA	15	NA	CASKNPAGKTHGYTF	TGTGCCAGCAAAAACCCGGCGGGAAAGACCCATGGCTACACCTTC
TRBJ2-3	TRBV4-1	TRBD1	17	NA	CASSHNRDRHSTDTQYF	TGCGCCAGCAGCCATAACCGGGACAGGCATAGCACAGATACGCAGTATTTT
TRBJ1-1	TRBV9	NA	15	NA	CASSVDILRGTEAFF	TGTGCCAGCAGCGTAGATATCCTTCGGGGGACTGAAGCTTTCTTT
TRBJ2-3	TRBV9	NA	13	NA	CASSVSSTDTQYF	TGTGCCAGCAGCGTAAGTAGCACAGATACGCAGTATTTT
TRBJ1-2	TRBV28	NA	13	few	CASSLGGNAGYTF	TGTGCCAGCAGTTTGGGTGGTAATGCCGGCTACACCTTC
TRBJ2-1	TRBV7-9	TRBD2	19	NA	CASSSLTSGRRLTYNEQFF	TGTGCCAGCAGCTCCCTGACTAGCGGGAGAAGGCTCACCTACAATGAGCAGTTCTTC
TRBJ2-7	TRBV4-2	TRBD1	17	NA	CASSQQPPGQKTYEQYF	TGTGCCAGCAGCCAACAACCTCCGGGACAGAAGACCTACGAGCAGTACTTC
TRBJ1-1	TRBV19	NA	13	NA	CASSMGLNTEAFF	TGTGCCAGTAGTATGGGGTTAAACACTGAAGCTTTCTTT
TRBJ2-7	TRBV27	TRBD1	13	NA	CAIGQGSSYEQYF	TGTGCCATTGGACAGGGGAGCTCCTACGAGCAGTACTTC
TRBJ1-1	TRBV30	NA	13	once	CAWSANRNTEAFF	TGTGCCTGGAGCGCTAACAGGAACACTGAAGCTTTCTTT
TRBJ2-1	TRBV9	TRBD1	13	NA	CASSARDSHEQFF	TGTGCCAGCAGCGCCCGGGACAGTCATGAGCAGTTCTTC
TRBJ1-1	TRBV7-6	NA	14	NA	CASSLISMNTEAFF	TGTGCCAGCAGCCTAATTAGCATGAACACTGAAGCTTTCTTT
TRBJ2-2	TRBV5-1	TRBD1	16	NA	CASSPDRIANTGELFF	TGCGCCAGCAGCCCGGACAGGATCGCGAACACCGGGGAGCTGTTTTTT
TRBJ2-3	TRBV18	NA	15	NA	CASSREDSSTDTQYF	TGTGCCAGCTCACGGGAGGATTCTAGCACAGATACGCAGTATTTT
TRBJ2-1	TRBV6-6	NA	15	NA	CASSYARGLNNEQFF	TGTGCCAGCAGTTACGCAAGGGGTTTGAACAATGAGCAGTTCTTC
TRBJ2-1	TRBV15	NA	11	NA	CATWGNNEQFF	TGTGCCACCTGGGGGAACAATGAGCAGTTCTTC
TRBJ1-4	TRBV6-1	TRBD1	14	NA	CASSEDRGGEKLFF	TGTGCCAGCAGTGAAGACAGGGGGGGAGAAAAACTGTTTTTT
TRBJ2-3	TRBV7-9	TRBD1	15	once	CASSSGTGWTDTQYF	TGTGCCAGCAGCTCGGGGACAGGGTGGACAGATACGCAGTATTTT
TRBJ2-1	TRBV9	TRBD2	14	once	CASSGETSGAEQFF	TGTGCCAGCAGCGGGGAGACTAGCGGGGCCGAGCAGTTCTTC
TRBJ1-2	TRBV5-6	NA	12	NA	CASSLSGYGYTF	TGTGCCAGCAGCTTGTCCGGCTATGGCTACACCTTC
TRBJ1-3	TRBV7-9	NA	14	NA	CASSLGGAGNTIYF	TGTGCCAGCAGCCTAGGGGGGGCTGGAAACACCATATATTTT
TRBJ1-3	TRBV7-9	NA	15	NA	CASSPPTLSGNTIYF	TGTGCCAGCAGCCCCCCCACTCTCTCTGGAAACACCATATATTTT
TRBJ1-5	TRBV4-1	TRBD1	16	NA	CASSQDGQGGNQPQHF	TGCGCCAGCAGCCAAGATGGGCAGGGGGGCAATCAGCCCCAGCATTTT
TRBJ2-7	TRBV4-1	NA	15	NA	CASSQDSGPNYEQYF	TGCGCCAGCAGCCAAGATTCAGGTCCTAACTACGAGCAGTACTTC